This note documents a single TCR beta chain sequence. The sample comes from a study of blood T cell repertoires in COVID-19. Study-wide background: Both acute and convalescent COVID-19 samples were obtained from the United States, Italy and Spain. Sources were T cells, B-cell-depleted T cells, or PBMCs; the material itself was cDNA or gDNA.

The CDR3 runs 15 residues. V was shortened by 2 bases and J by 7 bases, with 15 bases between the two germline ends. Germline values: CDR1 ENHRY, CDR2 SYGVKD. As handled by the study authors: Amplification of reference gene primers was used by the study to estimate nucleated cell counts. Data came from immunoSEQ multiplex PCR; TCRdb stores just in-frame clones and leaves some out. From that table come the V and J calls and clone size; the DNA was used to work out D and trimming. Among fewer than 250,000 clones listed, approximately 85% were seen once. The sequenced material came from peripheral blood. This receptor was taken from a man aged 45-60 years with acute or convalescent COVID-19. This chain joins TRBV10-3 and TRBJ1-5; weak D call: TRBD1 (5 bases). The CDR3 region has the DNA TGTGCCATCAGTGAGGATGGAGGGGTCAAGCAGCCCCAGCATTTT. It codes for CAISEDGGVKQPQHF.